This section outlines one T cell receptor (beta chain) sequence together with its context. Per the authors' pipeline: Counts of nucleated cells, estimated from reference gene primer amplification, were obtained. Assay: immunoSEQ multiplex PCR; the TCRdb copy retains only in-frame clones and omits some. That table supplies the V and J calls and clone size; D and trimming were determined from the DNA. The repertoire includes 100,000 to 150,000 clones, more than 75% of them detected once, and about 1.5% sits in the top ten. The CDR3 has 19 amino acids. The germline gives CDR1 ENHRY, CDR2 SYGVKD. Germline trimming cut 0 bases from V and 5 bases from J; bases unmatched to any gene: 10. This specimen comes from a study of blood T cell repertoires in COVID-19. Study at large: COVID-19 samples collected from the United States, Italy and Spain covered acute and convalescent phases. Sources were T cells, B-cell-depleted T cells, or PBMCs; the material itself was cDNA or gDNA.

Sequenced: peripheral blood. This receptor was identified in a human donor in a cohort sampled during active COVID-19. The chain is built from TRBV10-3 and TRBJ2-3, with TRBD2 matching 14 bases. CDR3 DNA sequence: TGTGCCATCAGTGAGTCCTACACGACTAGCGGGGGGGCCATAGATACGCAGTATTTT. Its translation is CAISESYTTSGGAIDTQYF.